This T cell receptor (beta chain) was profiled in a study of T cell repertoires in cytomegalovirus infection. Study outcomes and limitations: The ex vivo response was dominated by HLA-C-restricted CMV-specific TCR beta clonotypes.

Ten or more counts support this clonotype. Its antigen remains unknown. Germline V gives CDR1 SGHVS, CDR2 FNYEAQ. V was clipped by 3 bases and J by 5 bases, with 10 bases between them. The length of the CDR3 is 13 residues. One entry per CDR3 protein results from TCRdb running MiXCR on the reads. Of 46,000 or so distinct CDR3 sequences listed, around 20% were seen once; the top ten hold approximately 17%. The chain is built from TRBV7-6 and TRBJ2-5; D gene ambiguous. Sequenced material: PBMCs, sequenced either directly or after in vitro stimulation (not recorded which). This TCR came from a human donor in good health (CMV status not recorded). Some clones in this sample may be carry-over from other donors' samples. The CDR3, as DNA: TGTGCCAGCAGCTTGGGCGCAATGGAGACCCAGTACTTC. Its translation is CASSLGAMETQYF.